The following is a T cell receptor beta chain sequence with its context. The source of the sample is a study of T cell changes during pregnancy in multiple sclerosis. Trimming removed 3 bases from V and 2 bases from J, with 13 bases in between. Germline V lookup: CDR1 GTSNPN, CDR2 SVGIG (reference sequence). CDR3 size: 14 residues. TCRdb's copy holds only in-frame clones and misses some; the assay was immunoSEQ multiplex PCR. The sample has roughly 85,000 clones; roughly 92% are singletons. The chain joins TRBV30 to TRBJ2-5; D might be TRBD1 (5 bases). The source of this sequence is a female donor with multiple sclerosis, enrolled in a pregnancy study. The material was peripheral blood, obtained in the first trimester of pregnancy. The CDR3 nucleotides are TGTGCCTGGAGCGTATTGGGGCATCAAGAGACCCAGTACTTC. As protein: CAWSVLGHQETQYF.